This T cell receptor (beta chain) was observed in a study of blood T cell repertoires in COVID-19. Study-level information: Acute and convalescent COVID-19 samples came from the United States, Italy and Spain. Sample material is recorded as cDNA or gDNA derived from T cells, B-cell-depleted T cells, or PBMCs.

In the original workflow: Reference gene primer amplification yielded estimated nucleated cell counts. Clones were read by immunoSEQ multiplex PCR, and TCRdb kept only the in-frame ones, dropping some. The V and J calls and clone size were taken over from that table, and D and trimming were inferred from the DNA. The profile shows roughly 200,000 clones, more than 75% of them singletons. The sequence was collected from a man aged 60-69 years with acute or convalescent COVID-19. Sequenced: peripheral blood.

CDR3 nucleotide sequence: TGTGCCAGCAGCCAAGAAGCGGGTGAGCAGTTCTTC. This gives the protein CASSQEAGEQFF. V and J are TRBV4-2 and TRBJ2-1; maybe TRBD2 (6 bases). The CDR3 has 12 amino acids. Germline values: CDR1 LGHNA, CDR2 YNFKEQ. The V end was cut by 0 bases, the J end by 9 bases, with 6 bases between.